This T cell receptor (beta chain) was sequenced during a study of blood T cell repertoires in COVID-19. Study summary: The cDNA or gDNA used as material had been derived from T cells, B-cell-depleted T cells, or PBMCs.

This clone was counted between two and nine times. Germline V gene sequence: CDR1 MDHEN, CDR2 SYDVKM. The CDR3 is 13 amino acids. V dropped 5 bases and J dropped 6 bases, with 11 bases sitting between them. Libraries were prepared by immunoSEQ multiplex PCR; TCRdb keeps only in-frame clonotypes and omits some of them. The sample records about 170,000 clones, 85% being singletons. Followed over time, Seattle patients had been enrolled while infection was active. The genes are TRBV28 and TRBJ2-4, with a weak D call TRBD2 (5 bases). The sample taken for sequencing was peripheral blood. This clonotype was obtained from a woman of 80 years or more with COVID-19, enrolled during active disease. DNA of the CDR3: TGTGCCAGCAGTCGAGGGTCCGGAAACATTCAGTACTTC. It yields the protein CASSRGSGNIQYF.